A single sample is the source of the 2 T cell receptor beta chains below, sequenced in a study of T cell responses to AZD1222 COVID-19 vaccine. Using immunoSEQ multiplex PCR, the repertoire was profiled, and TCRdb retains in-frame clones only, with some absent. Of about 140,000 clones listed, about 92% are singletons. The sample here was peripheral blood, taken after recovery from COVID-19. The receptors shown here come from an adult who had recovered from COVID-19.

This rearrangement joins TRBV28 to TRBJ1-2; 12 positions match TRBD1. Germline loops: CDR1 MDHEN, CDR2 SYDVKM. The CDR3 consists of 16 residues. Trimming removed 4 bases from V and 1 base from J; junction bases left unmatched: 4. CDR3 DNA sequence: TGTGCCAGCAGTTCTGGGACAGGGGGCTTTAACTATGGCTACACCTTC. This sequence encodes CASSSGTGGFNYGYTF.

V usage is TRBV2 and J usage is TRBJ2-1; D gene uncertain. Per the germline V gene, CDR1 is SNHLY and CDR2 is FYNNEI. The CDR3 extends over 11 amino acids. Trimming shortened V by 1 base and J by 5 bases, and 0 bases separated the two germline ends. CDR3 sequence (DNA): TGTGCCAGCAGTGAAGACAATGAGCAGTTCTTC. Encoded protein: CASSEDNEQFF. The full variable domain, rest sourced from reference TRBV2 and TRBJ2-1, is EPEVTQTPSHQVTQMGQEVILRCVPISNHLYFYWYRQILGQKVEFLVSFYNNEISEKSEIFDDQFSVERPDGSNFTLKIRSTKLEDSAMYFCASSEDNEQFFGPGTRLTVL.